Given below is one TCR beta chain in context. Its antigen is currently unknown. Then a second PCR, running roughly 7 to 11 cycles, was carried out with a sample-barcoded 5' primer and a J-beta primer mix. TCRdb reprocessed the 5' RACE reads via MiXCR and lists one record per CDR3 protein. The sample holds around 580,000 distinct CDR3 sequences, about 45% seen once. These data are taken from a study of blood T cells in healthy people across ages. Findings of the study overall: Changes in expanded clonotypes were possibly confounded, as the CMV status of donors was unknown. Researchers judged that diversity estimates from one million T cells fell short of true values.

CDR3 size: 14 residues. The germline V and J ends were trimmed by 4 bases and 6 bases, with 12 bases remaining between them. Germline V gives CDR1 MNHEY, CDR2 SVGAGI. Staff drew around 10 milliliters of peripheral blood from each donor. Per-sample yields of isolated PBMCs were at least 6 million. Sequenced: blood. The chain couples TRBV6-5 to TRBJ2-2; D unclear. The clonotype comes from a man older than 75 in good health. CDR3 in DNA: TGTGCCAGCAGTTTCCGACCTGGTCCCGGGGAGCTGTTTTTT. Translating it yields CASSFRPGPGELFF.